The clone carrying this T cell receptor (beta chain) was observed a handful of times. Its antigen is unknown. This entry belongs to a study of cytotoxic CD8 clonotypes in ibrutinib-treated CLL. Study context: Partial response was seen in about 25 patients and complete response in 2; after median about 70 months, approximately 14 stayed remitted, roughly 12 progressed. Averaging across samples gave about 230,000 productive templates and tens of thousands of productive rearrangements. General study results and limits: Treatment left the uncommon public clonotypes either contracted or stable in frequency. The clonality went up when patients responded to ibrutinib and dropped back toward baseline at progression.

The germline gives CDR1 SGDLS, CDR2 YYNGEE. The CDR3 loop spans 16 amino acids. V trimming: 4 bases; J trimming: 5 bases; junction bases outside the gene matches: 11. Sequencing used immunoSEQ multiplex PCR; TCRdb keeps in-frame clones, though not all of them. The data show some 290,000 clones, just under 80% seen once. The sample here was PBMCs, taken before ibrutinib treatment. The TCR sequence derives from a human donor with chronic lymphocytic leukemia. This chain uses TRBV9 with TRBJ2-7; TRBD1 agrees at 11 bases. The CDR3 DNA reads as TGTGCCAGCAGCACGAGTCGGACAGGGGGCAGAGACGAGCAGTACTTC. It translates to CASSTSRTGGRDEQYF.